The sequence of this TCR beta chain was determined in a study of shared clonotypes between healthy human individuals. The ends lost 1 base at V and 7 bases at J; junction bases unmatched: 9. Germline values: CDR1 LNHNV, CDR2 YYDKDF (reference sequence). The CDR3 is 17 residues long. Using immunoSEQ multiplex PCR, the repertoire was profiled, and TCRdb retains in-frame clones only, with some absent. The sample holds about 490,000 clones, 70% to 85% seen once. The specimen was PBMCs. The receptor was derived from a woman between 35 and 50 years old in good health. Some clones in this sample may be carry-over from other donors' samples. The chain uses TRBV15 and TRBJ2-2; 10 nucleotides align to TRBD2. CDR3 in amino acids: CATSRGWLAGVVGELFF. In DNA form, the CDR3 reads TGTGCCACCAGCAGAGGGTGGCTAGCGGGAGTGGTCGGGGAGCTGTTTTTT.